A single sample is the source of the 7 T cell receptor beta chains below, sequenced in a study of OX40 agonist ivuxolimab in advanced cancers. Clones were sequenced by immunoSEQ multiplex PCR, and TCRdb holds only the in-frame ones, with some missing. Found here are 25,000 to 30,000 clones, over 75% of them singletons; the top ten hold approximately 16%. Here the sequenced sample was CD4+ or CD8+ T cells sorted from blood, taken in a trial of the OX40 agonist ivuxolimab. The receptors originated from an adult with an advanced solid tumor such as melanoma, head and neck, liver or kidney cancer.

The chain is built from TRBV6-5 and TRBJ2-7, with TRBD2 identical over 8 bases. Looked up from germline, CDR1 is MNHEY and CDR2 is SVGAGI. The length of the CDR3 is 15 residues. V lost 5 bases to trimming and J lost 4 bases; unmatched junction nucleotides: 10. The CDR3: CASSPASGSLYEQYF. In nucleotides, the CDR3 is TGTGCCAGCAGTCCGGCAAGCGGGAGTTTATACGAGCAGTACTTC.

This clone was observed a single time. The J gene is TRBJ1-1, the V gene TRBV2, with D tentatively TRBD1 (6 bases). The CDR3 is made up of 15 amino acids. CDR1 SNHLY and CDR2 FYNNEI come from the germline V gene. Deletions cut 5 bases from V and 1 base from J, with 14 bases between. As DNA, the CDR3 is TGTGCCAGCAGTCCGGAGGGACACCCGAACACTGAAGCTTTCTTT. This codes for CASSPEGHPNTEAFF.

This clone was observed a single time. The chain has TRBV5-6 and TRBJ2-1; possibly TRBD2 for D (5 bases). V was cut by 7 bases and J by 0 bases, with 5 bases left in between. Germline loops: CDR1 SGHDT, CDR2 YYEEEE. The CDR3 has 12 residues. As DNA, the CDR3 is TGTGCCAGCGGGAGCTCCTACAATGAGCAGTTCTTC. Residues: CASGSSYNEQFF.

The rearrangement uses TRBV9 and TRBJ2-7, with TRBD1 matching over 9 bases. Per the germline V gene, CDR1 is SGDLS and CDR2 is YYNGEE. V was pared by 4 bases and J by 3 bases, with 5 bases of the junction left unmatched. The CDR3 consists of 14 residues. CDR3 DNA sequence: TGTGCCAGCAGCTCCCTGGACAGGGGCTACGAGCAGTACTTC. Its translation: CASSSLDRGYEQYF. The full variable domain, completed using reference TRBV9 and TRBJ2-7, is DSGVTQTPKHLITATGQRVTLRCSPRSGDLSVYWYQQSLDQGLQFLIQYYNGEERAKGNILERFSAQQFPDLHSELNLSSLELGDSALYFCASSSLDRGYEQYFGPGTRLTVT.

A single count supports this clone. The rearrangement links TRBV5-1 to TRBJ1-1; TRBD1 agrees at 8 bases. CDR1 is SGHRS and CDR2 is YFSETQ in the germline V gene. The CDR3 is made up of 14 amino acids. With 5 bases clipped from V and 4 bases from J, the junction kept 7 bases outside the gene matches. For the CDR3, the DNA is TGCGCCAGCAGGCAGGGGGCGTCGGCCACTGAAGCTTTCTTT. The encoded protein is CASRQGASATEAFF.

The chain carries TRBV7-9 and TRBJ2-3; 7 bases fit TRBD2. Germline V CDR1 and CDR2: SEHNR, FQNEAQ (reference sequence). The CDR3 totals 16 residues. The junction had 12 bases not matched to a gene; V was cut back by 3 bases and J by 6 bases. The CDR3 loop reads CASSLSRIAGGDTQYF. For the CDR3, the DNA is TGTGCCAGCAGCTTGTCGCGGATAGCGGGTGGGGATACGCAGTATTTT.

The chain carries TRBV7-3 and TRBJ2-1; 9 positions match TRBD1. The ends lost 5 bases at V and 2 bases at J; junction bases unmatched: 4. CDR3 length: 15 amino acids. Per the germline V gene, CDR1 is SGHTA and CDR2 is FQGTGA. This CDR3 is CASSPTGGAYNEQFF. CDR3 coding DNA: TGTGCCAGCAGCCCTACAGGGGGCGCCTACAATGAGCAGTTCTTC. Full variable domain (remainder filled in from reference TRBV7-3 and TRBJ2-1): GAGVSQTPSNKVTEKGKYVELRCDPISGHTALYWYRQSLGQGPEFLIYFQGTGAADDSGLPNDRFFAVRPEGSVSTLKIQRTERGDSAVYLCASSPTGGAYNEQFFGPGTRLTVL.